The 17 T cell receptor beta chains listed next were all sequenced from one sample in a study of cytotoxic CD8 clonotypes in ibrutinib-treated CLL (dated by TCRdb to about 2021). Library generation was performed with the immunoSEQ multiplex PCR assay. This is the immuneACCESS table as TCRdb keeps it, with only in-frame sequences that have V and J called. A part of the clones is gone; compared with another copy, unresolved V genes explain less than half, and the rest is unexplained. Here the sample has more than 300,000 clones; 70% to 80% occur a single time. The leading ten clones occupy over 5.5% of the sample. This specimen consisted of PBMCs, obtained before ibrutinib treatment. These receptors were obtained from a human donor with chronic lymphocytic leukemia.

This chain links TRBV29-1 with TRBJ2-3, with TRBD2 identical over 15 bases. Germline lookup yields CDR1 SQVTM and CDR2 ANQGSEA. V gave up 6 bases and J gave up 2 bases; unmatched junction bases: 3. This CDR3 contains 15 residues. The CDR3 sequence: CSVGTSGRPTDTQYF. The CDR3 region has the DNA TGCAGCGTAGGGACTAGCGGGAGGCCCACAGATACGCAGTATTTT.

J is TRBJ2-2 and V is TRBV9; D is ambiguous. V was clipped by 4 bases and J by 3 bases, with 10 bases between them. The CDR3 totals 14 residues. CDR1 and CDR2 (germline): SGDLS, YYNGEE. This CDR3 is CASSITPYTGELFF. CDR3 in DNA: TGTGCCAGCAGCATTACCCCATACACCGGGGAGCTGTTTTTT.

A few counts support this clone. The genes are TRBV5-1 and TRBJ1-5; D is unresolved. Per germline, CDR1 SGHRS and CDR2 YFSETQ. This CDR3 is 16 amino acids long. Trimming took 0 bases from V and 2 from J, leaving 12 bases between them. This chain's CDR3 is CASSLGPQRGNQPQHF. The CDR3 DNA is TGCGCCAGCAGCTTGGGACCTCAGAGGGGCAATCAGCCCCAGCATTTT.

A few counts support this clone. This chain joins TRBV2 and TRBJ2-1, with 7 bases identical to TRBD2. Germline V CDR1 and CDR2: SNHLY, FYNNEI. The CDR3 loop spans 14 amino acids. Trimming cost V 6 bases and J 8 bases; bases outside gene matches: 10. The CDR3 bases are TGTGCCAGCAGGACTACTAGCACTAGCGATGAGCAGTTCTTC. This sequence encodes CASRTTSTSDEQFF.

V gene TRBV5-6 combines with J gene TRBJ1-4; D is perhaps TRBD1 (6 bases). Germline V gene lookup returns CDR1 SGHDT and CDR2 YYEEEE. V lost 4 bases to trimming and J lost 3 bases, with 16 bases between them. The CDR3 runs to 16 residues. This CDR3 reads CASSQTWPGANEKLFF. The CDR3, as DNA: TGTGCCAGCAGCCAGACATGGCCAGGGGCTAATGAAAAACTGTTTTTT.

On this clone: The sample has other DNA sequences that encode this CDR3 too. The V gene is TRBV28, the J gene TRBJ1-1; TRBD1 aligns across 7 bases. The V gene's germline CDR1 is MDHEN and CDR2 SYDVKM. Trimming cost V 4 bases and J 1 base; bases outside gene matches: 3. The CDR3 runs to 14 residues. The CDR3 protein is CASSSTGSNTEAFF. Written as DNA, the CDR3 is TGTGCCAGCAGTTCGACAGGGTCGAACACTGAAGCTTTCTTT.

The V gene is TRBV10-3, the J gene TRBJ1-5, with a weak D call TRBD1 (5 bases). CDR3 size: 15 residues. From germline, CDR1 is ENHRY and CDR2 SYGVKD. V was pared by 9 bases and J by 1 base, with 16 bases between. CDR3 amino acids: CAMLEGIRSNQPQHF. For the CDR3, the DNA is TGTGCCATGTTAGAGGGGATTAGGAGCAATCAGCCCCAGCATTTT.

This clone was recorded once. The chain joins TRBV27 to TRBJ2-1, with D maybe TRBD1 (5 bases). V gave up 7 bases and J gave up 0 bases, with 16 bases separating them. The V gene's germline CDR1 is MNHEY and CDR2 SMNVEV (reference sequence). The CDR3 is 16 amino acids. In DNA form, the CDR3 reads TGTGCCAGCACCGCAGGGCCGGATCTCTCCTACAATGAGCAGTTCTTC. This translates into CASTAGPDLSYNEQFF.

The J gene is TRBJ2-7, the V gene TRBV6-1, with D perhaps assigned TRBD1 or TRBD2 (6 bases each). The germline CDR1 and CDR2 sequences are MNHNS and SASEGT. The CDR3 totals 15 residues. The ends were cut back, 2 bases at V and 2 bases at J, with 13 bases in the middle. The CDR3 loop reads CASSERAGEAYEQYF. CDR3 in DNA: TGTGCCAGCAGTGAAAGAGCAGGGGAGGCCTACGAGCAGTACTTC.

V and J are TRBV27 and TRBJ1-2; D may be TRBD1 (6 bases). This CDR3 comprises 11 residues. Germline values: CDR1 MNHEY, CDR2 SMNVEV (reference sequence). Deletions cut 9 bases from V and 6 bases from J, with 11 bases between. The CDR3 sequence is CARDSLDGYTF. CDR3 bases: TGTGCCAGGGACAGTTTGGATGGCTACACCTTC.

As for this clone: Within the sample, other DNA sequences also encode this same CDR3. The V call is TRBV9, the J call TRBJ1-2; D perhaps matches TRBD1 (6 bases). Between the trimmed V and J ends, which lost 2 bases and 2 bases, there was a span of 7 bases. CDR1 is SGDLS and CDR2 is YYNGEE in the germline V gene. CDR3 length: 13 amino acids. Here the CDR3 DNA reads TGTGCCAGCAGCGTGGGACAAAACTATGGCTACACCTTC. This sequence encodes CASSVGQNYGYTF.

The chain has TRBV15 and TRBJ1-1, with TRBD1 identical over 8 bases. V was pared by 1 base and J by 2 bases, with 3 bases of the junction left unmatched. Germline-derived CDR1 and CDR2 are LNHNV and YYDKDF (reference sequence). The CDR3 spans 15 residues. The CDR3 loop is CATSRVTGVNTEAFF. The CDR3 DNA is TGTGCCACCAGCAGAGTGACAGGGGTCAACACTGAAGCTTTCTTT. The variable domain in full, completed from reference TRBV15 and TRBJ1-1, reads DAMVIQNPRYQVTQFGKPVTLSCSQTLNHNVMYWYQQKSSQAPKLLFHYYDKDFNNEADTPDNFQSRRPNTSFCFLDIRSPGLGDTAMYLCATSRVTGVNTEAFFGQGTRLTVV.

The J gene is TRBJ1-1, the V gene TRBV6-4; D is uncertain. Germline V gene sequence: CDR1 MRHNA, CDR2 SNTAGT. This CDR3 spans 13 amino acids. As DNA, the CDR3 is TGTGCTGAAAACCTGGACGGAGACACTGAAGCTTTCTTT. Translated: CAENLDGDTEAFF.

The J gene is TRBJ2-5, the V gene TRBV29-1; 12 bases are a match to TRBD2. This CDR3 region has 15 residues. V dropped 6 bases and J dropped 6; count of bases not matched to a gene: 11. From germline, CDR1 is SQVTM and CDR2 ANQGSEA. The CDR3 region is CSVAGLAGIIQTQYF. The CDR3 coding sequence is TGCAGCGTAGCAGGACTAGCGGGAATCATCCAGACCCAGTACTTC.

As DNA, the CDR3 is TGTGCCTGGAGTGGGTTAATGGGGCGGGAGGGCGTCGATACGCAGTATTTT. Amino acid sequence: CAWSGLMGREGVDTQYF. J is TRBJ2-3 and V is TRBV30, with TRBD2 matching over 9 bases. Germline V gene sequence: CDR1 GTSNPN, CDR2 SVGIG (reference sequence). Germline trimming cut 1 base from V and 6 bases from J; bases unmatched to any gene: 14. The CDR3 is 17 residues long.

This CDR3 reads CASSFIGLAENEQFF. CDR3 nucleotides: TGCGCCAGCAGCTTCATCGGACTAGCGGAAAATGAGCAGTTCTTC. J is TRBJ2-1 and V is TRBV5-1, with 10 bases lining up with TRBD2. This CDR3 spans 15 amino acids. Germline V gene lookup returns CDR1 SGHRS and CDR2 YFSETQ. V lost 2 bases, J lost 7 bases, and 6 bases stayed unmatched.

The chain joins TRBV5-4 to TRBJ2-7; maybe TRBD2 (6 bases). The ends were cut back, 10 bases at V and 1 base at J, with 12 bases in the middle. The V gene's germline CDR1 is SGHNT and CDR2 YYREEE (reference sequence). The CDR3 consists of 12 residues. The CDR3 sequence: CAHWEDSYEQYF. The CDR3 DNA reads as TGTGCCCATTGGGAGGATTCCTACGAGCAGTACTTC.